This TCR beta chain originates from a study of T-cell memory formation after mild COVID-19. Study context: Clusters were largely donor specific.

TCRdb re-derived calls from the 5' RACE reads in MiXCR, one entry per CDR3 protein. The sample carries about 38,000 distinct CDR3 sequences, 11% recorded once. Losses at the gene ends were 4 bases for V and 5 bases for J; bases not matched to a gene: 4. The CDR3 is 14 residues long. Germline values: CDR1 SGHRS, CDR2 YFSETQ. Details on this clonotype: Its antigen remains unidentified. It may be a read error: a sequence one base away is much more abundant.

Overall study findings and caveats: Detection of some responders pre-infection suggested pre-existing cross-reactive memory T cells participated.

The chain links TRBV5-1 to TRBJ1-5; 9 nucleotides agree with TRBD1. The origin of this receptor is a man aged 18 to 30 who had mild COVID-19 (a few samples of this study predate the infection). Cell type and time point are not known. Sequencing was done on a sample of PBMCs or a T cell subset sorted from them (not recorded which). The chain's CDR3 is CASSPDRGDQPQHF. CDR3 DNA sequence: TGCGCCAGCAGCCCGGACAGGGGCGATCAGCCCCAGCATTTT.